Listed here are 5 T cell receptor beta chains from one sample, sequenced in a study of T cell repertoires in cytomegalovirus infection. TCRdb reanalysed the reads using MiXCR and keeps one entry per CDR3 protein. This table has over 150,000 distinct CDR3 sequences, roughly an eighth appearing once. Sequenced material: PBMCs. These receptor sequences come from a human donor in good health (CMV status not recorded). Some clones in this sample may be carry-over from other donors' samples.

This clonotype was recorded a few times. The chain couples TRBV5-5 to TRBJ2-3; D possibly matches TRBD1 or TRBD2 (5 bases each). V was shortened by 0 bases and J by 5 bases, with 19 bases between the two germline ends. The CDR3 is 17 amino acids. From germline, CDR1 is SGHKS and CDR2 YYEKEE (reference sequence). The CDR3, as DNA: TGTGCCAGCAGCTTGGTGGACTTTTGGGGGAGTGGAGATACGCAGTATTTT. Translation gives CASSLVDFWGSGDTQYF.

In its sample, this clonotype was seen many times. The V and J genes are TRBV11-2 and TRBJ2-7, with D perhaps assigned TRBD1 or TRBD2 (5 bases each). Looked up from germline, CDR1 is SGHAT and CDR2 is FQNNGV. The CDR3 runs to 17 residues. Trimming left V 4 bases short and J 4 bases short, with 23 bases between. The CDR3 sequence: CASSSSPSGQEGYEQYF. CDR3 sequence (DNA): TGTGCCAGCAGCTCATCCCCCTCGGGGCAGGAAGGGTACGAGCAGTACTTC.

This clonotype was recorded only once. The chain couples TRBV19 to TRBJ2-2; 13 bases map to TRBD2. CDR1 and CDR2 (germline): LNHDA, SQIVND (reference sequence). J was trimmed by 1 base and V by 4 bases; bases with no gene match: 3. The CDR3 is 17 amino acids. The CDR3 spells CASSKLAGGVNTGELFF. The DNA of the CDR3 is TGTGCCAGTAGTAAACTAGCGGGAGGGGTGAACACCGGGGAGCTGTTTTTT.

Many counts were recorded for this clonotype. This chain connects TRBV6-5 to TRBJ2-2; D is undetermined. Per the germline V gene, CDR1 is MNHEY and CDR2 is SVGAGI. V was trimmed by 0 bases and J by 0 bases, leaving 5 bases between them. This CDR3 contains 15 residues. The CDR3 protein is CASSYSGTNTGELFF. CDR3 bases: TGTGCCAGCAGTTACTCGGGGACGAACACCGGGGAGCTGTTTTTT.

This clonotype was counted at least ten times. The chain combines TRBV28 with TRBJ1-1, with a weak D call TRBD1 (6 bases). Trimming removed 4 bases at V and 3 bases at J, with 12 bases between. This CDR3 spans 14 amino acids. Germline-derived CDR1 and CDR2 are MDHEN and SYDVKM. The CDR3 sequence is CASSSTGLDTEAFF. CDR3 nucleotide sequence: TGTGCCAGCAGTTCCACAGGGTTAGACACTGAAGCTTTCTTT.